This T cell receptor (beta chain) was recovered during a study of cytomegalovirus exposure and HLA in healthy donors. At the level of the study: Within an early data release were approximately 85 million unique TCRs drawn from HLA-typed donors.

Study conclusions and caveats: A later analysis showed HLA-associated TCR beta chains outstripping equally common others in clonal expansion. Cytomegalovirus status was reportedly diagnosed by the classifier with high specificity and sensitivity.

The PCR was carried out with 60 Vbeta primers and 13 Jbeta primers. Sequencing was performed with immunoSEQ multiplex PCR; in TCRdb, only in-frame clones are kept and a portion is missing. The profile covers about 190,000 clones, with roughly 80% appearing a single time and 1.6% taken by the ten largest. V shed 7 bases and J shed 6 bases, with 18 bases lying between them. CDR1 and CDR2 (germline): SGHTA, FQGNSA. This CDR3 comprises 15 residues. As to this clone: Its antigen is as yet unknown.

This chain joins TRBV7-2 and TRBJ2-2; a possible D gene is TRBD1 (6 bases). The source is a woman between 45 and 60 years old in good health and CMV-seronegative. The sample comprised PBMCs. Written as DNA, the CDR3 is TGTGCCAGCACCCATAGGTCAACAGGGCCCGGGGAGCTGTTTTTT. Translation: CASTHRSTGPGELFF.